This TCR beta chain appears in the sequencing data of a study of blood T cell repertoires in COVID-19. Whole-study context: Sources were T cells, B-cell-depleted T cells, or PBMCs; the material itself was cDNA or gDNA.

The germline CDR1 and CDR2 sequences are MGHRA and YSYEKL. The ends lost 2 bases at V and 6 bases at J; junction bases unmatched: 8. The CDR3 spans 17 residues. This table comes from immunoSEQ multiplex PCR, and its TCRdb copy is limited to in-frame clones, with some not included. Of about 350,000 clones in the sample, roughly 90% are singletons; the top ten hold around 10%. Sequenced sample: peripheral blood. The TCR sequence derives from a man aged 25 to 40 with COVID-19, enrolled during active disease. The chain joins TRBV4-1 to TRBJ2-3, with 13 bases matching TRBD2. The CDR3 nucleotides read TGCGCCAGCAGCCAAAGGACTAGCGGGGGAAATTTGGATACGCAGTATTTT. Protein sequence: CASSQRTSGGNLDTQYF.